The count of the clone carrying this T cell receptor (beta chain) is one. The antigen is unknown. The stimulus was lysate of CMV-infected fibroblasts, roughly 9.2 ug/mL. Memory cells lacking CD40L and CD69 with high CD45RO were sorted. Donors had CD4+ T cell counts above 400 cells/uL and were CMV-seropositive. The sample is drawn from a study of persistence of HIV-infected CD4 T cells. Turning to the study itself: Donors were ART-treated; their CMV- and Gag-responding CD4+ T cells were isolated.

The libraries were made with immunoSEQ version 4 in survey mode. Some clones are missing from TCRdb's copy, which holds only in-frame ones; the method was immunoSEQ multiplex PCR. The data show about 40,000 clones, 80% seen once. General study findings and limits: Compared with CD3/CD28-stimulated cells, CMV- and Gag-responding cells showed lower TCRbeta richness.

The material was CD4+ T cells sorted from PBMCs after approximately 19-hour stimulation, obtained from a patient who received antiretroviral therapy. The TCR comes from an adult man with HIV who was CMV-seropositive.

The CDR3: CASSFNRGGAEAFF. The CDR3 coding sequence is TGCGCCAGCAGCTTTAACAGGGGAGGGGCTGAAGCTTTCTTT. This chain connects TRBV5-1 to TRBJ1-1; 7 bases are a match to TRBD1. This CDR3 is built from 14 residues. Trimming took 2 bases from V and 6 from J; bases not matched to a gene: 7. Germline V gene sequence: CDR1 SGHRS, CDR2 YFSETQ.